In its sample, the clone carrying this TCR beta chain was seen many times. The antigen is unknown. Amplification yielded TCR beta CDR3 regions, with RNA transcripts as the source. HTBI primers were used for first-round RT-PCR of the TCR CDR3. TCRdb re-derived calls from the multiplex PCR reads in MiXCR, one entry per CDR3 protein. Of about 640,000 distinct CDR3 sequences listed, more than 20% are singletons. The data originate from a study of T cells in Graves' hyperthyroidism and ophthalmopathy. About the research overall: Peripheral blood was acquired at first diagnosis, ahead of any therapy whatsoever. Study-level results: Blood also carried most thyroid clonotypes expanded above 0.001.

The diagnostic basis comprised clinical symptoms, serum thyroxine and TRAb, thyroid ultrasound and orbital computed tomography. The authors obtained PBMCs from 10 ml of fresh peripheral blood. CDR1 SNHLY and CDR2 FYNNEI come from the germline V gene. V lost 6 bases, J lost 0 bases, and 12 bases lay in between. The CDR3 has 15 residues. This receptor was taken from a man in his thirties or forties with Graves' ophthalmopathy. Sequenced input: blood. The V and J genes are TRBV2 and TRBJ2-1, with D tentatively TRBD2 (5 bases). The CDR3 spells CASSLRGLSYNEQFF. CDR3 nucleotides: TGTGCCAGCAGCTTAAGAGGGCTCTCCTACAATGAGCAGTTCTTC.